This TCR beta chain appears in the sequencing data of a study of molecular identifiers for immune sequencing clone quantification. The sorting of naive CD8 T cells used the CD8+CD4-CCR7+CD45RA+ phenotype. Library preparation followed earlier protocols using designated TCR primers. MiXCR, applied by TCRdb to the PCR reads, yields one record per CDR3 protein. Of about 320,000 distinct CDR3 sequences listed, about 20% were seen once; the top ten hold 0.7% to 0.9%. The table lists this clonotype with many counts. Its antigen is currently unknown. V lost 6 bases to trimming and J lost 2 bases, with 11 bases between them. The germline CDR1 and CDR2 sequences are MDHEN and SYDVKM. This CDR3 spans 14 amino acids. General study findings and limits: Highly expanded clone sizes could be underestimated by identical TCR molecules sharing a barcode. Detecting spiked Jurkat TCR RNA from one cell among about a million naive cells was reportedly possible.

This TCR was sampled from a human donor in good health. Some libraries in this study had Jurkat cell RNA spiked in. The V call is TRBV28, the J call TRBJ1-5; TRBD1 is a possible D gene (5 bases). Input material: naive CD8+ T cells from blood, with Jurkat cell RNA spiked in. Subset indicated: FACS-sorted CD8+CD4-CCR7+CD45RA+ naive T cells. This CDR3 is CASRFGGGNQPQHF. The CDR3 DNA reads TGTGCCAGCAGGTTTGGGGGGGGCAATCAGCCCCAGCATTTT.